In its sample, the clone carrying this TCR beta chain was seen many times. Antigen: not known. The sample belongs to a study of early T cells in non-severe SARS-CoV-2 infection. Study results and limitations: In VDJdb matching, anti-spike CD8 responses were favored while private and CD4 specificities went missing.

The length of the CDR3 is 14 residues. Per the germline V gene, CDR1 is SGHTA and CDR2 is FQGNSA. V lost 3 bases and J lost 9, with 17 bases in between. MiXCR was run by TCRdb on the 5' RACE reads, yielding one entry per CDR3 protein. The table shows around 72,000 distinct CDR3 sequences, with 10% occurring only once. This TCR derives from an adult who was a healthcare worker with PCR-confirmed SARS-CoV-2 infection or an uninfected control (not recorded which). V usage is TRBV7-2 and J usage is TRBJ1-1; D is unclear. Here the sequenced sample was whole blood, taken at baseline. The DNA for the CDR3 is TGTGCCAGCAGCTTTTTGGACCCCTACCTTCAAGCTTTCTTT. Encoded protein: CASSFLDPYLQAFF.